The 4 T cell receptor beta chains given below trace back to one sample, sequenced in a study of chemoradiotherapy in HPV16-positive cancers. Assay: immunoSEQ multiplex PCR; the TCRdb copy retains only in-frame clones and omits some. The sample yields about 3,500 clones, 75% to 90% seen once. The sequencing used tumor tissue, collected from a patient who underwent chemoradiotherapy. The receptors originated from a human donor with HPV-associated anogenital cancer.

The rearrangement links TRBV4-1 to TRBJ2-7; TRBD1 matches 8 bases. Germline V gene lookup returns CDR1 MGHRA and CDR2 YSYEKL. The V gene end was trimmed by 1 base and the J gene end by 2 bases; junction bases not matched to a gene: 10. The CDR3 is 17 amino acids. The CDR3 reads CASSQAYGQGTPYEQYF. As DNA, the CDR3 is TGCGCCAGCAGCCAAGCCTATGGACAGGGAACCCCCTACGAGCAGTACTTC.

V gene TRBV7-2 combines with J gene TRBJ2-7; D not certain. The CDR3 spans 13 residues. Trimming stripped 2 bases from V and 6 bases from J, with 11 bases between. Germline V gene data show CDR1 as SGHTA and CDR2 as FQGNSA. CDR3 bases: TGTGCCAGCAGCTTAACCTCCCGAGGCGAGCAGTACTTC. Its protein product is CASSLTSRGEQYF.

This chain links TRBV28 with TRBJ2-7; no definite D call. Germline-derived CDR1 and CDR2 are MDHEN and SYDVKM. V was cut by 0 bases and J by 0 bases, with 6 bases left in between. The CDR3 covers 14 residues. The CDR3 spells CASSLWPLSYEQYF. Here the CDR3 DNA reads TGTGCCAGCAGTTTATGGCCCCTCTCCTACGAGCAGTACTTC.

The chain combines TRBV5-5 with TRBJ2-1; TRBD1 agrees at 8 bases. The V segment lost 0 bases and the J segment 3 bases; nucleotides outside the gene matches: 5. There are 16 residues in the CDR3. Germline-derived CDR1 and CDR2 are SGHKS and YYEKEE (reference sequence). CDR3 protein: CASSLDRGNIYNEQFF. In nucleotides, the CDR3 is TGTGCCAGCAGCTTGGACAGGGGGAATATCTACAATGAGCAGTTCTTC.